Listed below are T cell receptor beta chains from one sample, sequenced in a study of blood T cell repertoires in COVID-19. Measured with immunoSEQ multiplex PCR; TCRdb has only the in-frame clones, and not every one. The sample records roughly 120,000 clones, approximately 85% being singletons. The sequencing sample was made of peripheral blood. These receptors originate from an older woman with COVID-19, enrolled during active disease. Each CDR3 is given with its conserved first and last residue. Fields, in order: CDR3 protein, CDR3 DNA, J gene, D gene, clone size, V gene. D genes are given only for firm matches. Clone size is given for some rows only: seen once, a few or many times, or a class if the clone is expanded.

CATSSPKIGIPTLDNEQFF	TGTGCCACCAGCAGCCCTAAAATCGGGATACCCACATTGGACAATGAGCAGTTCTTC	TRBJ2-1	.	.	TRBV15
CAWGQGAKEQYF	TGTGCCTGGGGACAGGGGGCGAAGGAGCAGTACTTC	TRBJ2-7	TRBD1	.	TRBV30
CSASKQGPDTQYF	TGCAGTGCTAGTAAACAGGGGCCAGATACGCAGTATTTT	TRBJ2-3	TRBD1	.	TRBV20-1
CASSHLERTYEQYF	TGTGCCAGCAGCCACCTAGAGAGGACCTACGAGCAGTACTTC	TRBJ2-7	.	once	TRBV7-9
CASSYSGGRAAWDNEQFF	TGTGCCAGCAGTTACTCGGGGGGGCGCGCCGCGTGGGACAATGAGCAGTTCTTC	TRBJ2-1	.	.	TRBV6-2/TRBV6-3
CASSLVATEAFF	TGTGCCAGTAGTTTAGTCGCGACTGAAGCTTTCTTT	TRBJ1-1	.	.	TRBV19
CAWNSPQGRGYTF	TGTGCCTGGAATTCCCCACAGGGACGGGGCTACACCTTC	TRBJ1-2	.	.	TRBV30
CASGLYLGGRSNTEAFF	TGTGCTAGTGGTTTGTACCTGGGGGGGAGGTCGAACACTGAAGCTTTCTTT	TRBJ1-1	.	.	TRBV12-5
CASSLQLAGPDEQYF	TGTGCCAGCAGCCTCCAACTAGCGGGGCCGGACGAGCAGTACTTC	TRBJ2-7	TRBD2	.	TRBV7-3
CASSVGDRGNTGELFF	TGTGCCAGCAGCGTAGGAGACAGGGGGAACACCGGGGAGCTGTTTTTT	TRBJ2-2	TRBD1	.	TRBV9
CASSSGLAENNEQFF	TGTGCCAGCAGTTCGGGACTAGCGGAGAACAATGAGCAGTTCTTC	TRBJ2-1	TRBD2	.	TRBV11-1
CASNIGQGNQPQHF	TGTGCCAGTAATATAGGACAGGGGAATCAGCCCCAGCATTTT	TRBJ1-5	TRBD1	few	TRBV19
CASSPKFIIGVYNSPLHF	TGCGCCAGCAGCCCCAAGTTCATCATCGGGGTCTATAATTCACCCCTCCACTTT	TRBJ1-6	.	.	TRBV4-3
CASSRGTGSGNTIYF	TGCGCCAGCAGCCGGGGGACAGGGTCTGGAAACACCATATATTTT	TRBJ1-3	TRBD1	.	TRBV4-3
CASSPASSYNEQFF	TGTGCCAGCTCACCTGCTAGCTCCTACAATGAGCAGTTCTTC	TRBJ2-1	.	large	TRBV18
CASSSEIGTQYF	TGTGCCAGCAGCTCCGAGATTGGTACGCAGTATTTT	TRBJ2-3	.	.	TRBV11-1
CALSGGPVFSGELFF	TGTGCCTTATCAGGGGGCCCGGTTTTTTCCGGGGAGCTGTTTTTT	TRBJ2-2	TRBD1	.	TRBV30
CAISTGGKNTEAFF	TGTGCCATCAGTACAGGGGGGAAGAACACTGAAGCTTTCTTT	TRBJ1-1	TRBD1	.	TRBV10-3
CASSHSSGTATYNSPLHF	TGTGCCAGCAGTCACTCCTCCGGGACAGCTACCTATAATTCACCCCTCCACTTT	TRBJ1-6	TRBD1	.	TRBV6-2/TRBV6-3
CASSLDRDQPQHF	TGTGCCAGCAGCTTAGATCGGGATCAGCCCCAGCATTTT	TRBJ1-5	.	.	TRBV11-2
CASSFINEQFF	TGTGCCAGCAGTTTCATCAATGAGCAGTTCTTC	TRBJ2-1	.	.	TRBV28
CASSSSDRGGSPLHF	TGTGCCAGTAGTAGCTCCGACAGGGGAGGTTCACCCCTCCACTTT	TRBJ1-6	TRBD1	.	TRBV19
CASGGGQTQYF	TGTGCCAGCGGCGGGGGGCAGACCCAGTACTTC	TRBJ2-5	TRBD2	once	TRBV7-9
CASSVGRTGITGELFF	TGTGCCAGCAGCGTAGGTCGGACAGGGATCACCGGGGAGCTGTTTTTT	TRBJ2-2	TRBD1	.	TRBV9
CASSLETGAGNTIYF	TGCGCCAGCAGCTTGGAGACAGGGGCAGGAAACACCATATATTTT	TRBJ1-3	TRBD1	.	TRBV5-1
CASSFLTGVRIAFF	TGTGCCAGCAGTTTCTTAACAGGGGTTAGGATAGCTTTCTTT	TRBJ1-1	TRBD1	few	TRBV6-5
CASSPTGNYGYTF	TGTGCCAGCAGTCCGACAGGGAACTATGGCTACACCTTC	TRBJ1-2	TRBD1	few	TRBV12-3/TRBV12-4
CATSNRGREKLFF	TGTGCCACCAGCAACAGGGGGCGAGAAAAACTGTTTTTT	TRBJ1-4	TRBD1	.	TRBV15
CASSKGDRQVYGYTF	TGTGCCAGCTCCAAGGGGGACAGACAAGTATATGGCTACACCTTC	TRBJ1-2	TRBD1	.	TRBV5-8
CASSGAGGGGKYNEQFF	TGCGCCAGCAGCGGGGCCGGCGGCGGGGGTAAATACAATGAGCAGTTCTTC	TRBJ2-1	TRBD2	.	TRBV4-1
CASSLGEYGYTF	TGTGCCAGCAGCTTAGGAGAGTATGGCTACACCTTC	TRBJ1-2	.	.	TRBV13
CASSRGSWDTGELFF	TGTGCCAGCAGCCGGGGTAGCTGGGACACCGGGGAGCTGTTTTTT	TRBJ2-2	.	.	TRBV11-2
CASSRTGSDYGYTF	TGTGCCAGCAGCCGGACAGGGTCCGACTATGGCTACACCTTC	TRBJ1-2	TRBD1	.	TRBV11-1
CASSEVNRGYSPLHF	TGTGCCAGCAGTGAAGTGAACAGGGGATATTCACCCCTCCACTTT	TRBJ1-6	TRBD1	.	TRBV25-1
CASSVGDGQPQHF	TGCGCCAGCAGTGTAGGGGATGGGCAGCCCCAGCATTTT	TRBJ1-5	.	.	TRBV10-1
CAIGGTSGSSSTDTQYF	TGTGCCATCGGTGGGACTAGCGGGAGTTCTAGCACAGATACGCAGTATTTT	TRBJ2-3	TRBD2	.	TRBV10-3
CASTDRQGPDTQYF	TGTGCCAGTACCGACCGGCAGGGGCCAGATACGCAGTATTTT	TRBJ2-3	.	.	TRBV19
CASSPHPSLNTEAFF	TGTGCCAGCTCACCACATCCGTCCCTGAACACTGAAGCTTTCTTT	TRBJ1-1	.	.	TRBV18
CASSLRGGAASGANVLTF	TGCGCCAGCAGCTTGCGTGGGGGCGCCGCCTCTGGGGCCAACGTCCTGACTTTC	TRBJ2-6	.	.	TRBV5-1
CASSRGTGDNSPLHF	TGCGCCAGCAGCCGCGGGACAGGGGATAATTCACCCCTCCACTTT	TRBJ1-6	TRBD1	.	TRBV4-1
CASSQVTRGNNYGYTF	TGTGCCAGCAGCCAAGTAACAAGGGGGAATAACTATGGCTACACCTTC	TRBJ1-2	.	.	TRBV4-2
CASSFGRVTEAFF	TGTGCCAGCAGCTTCGGCAGGGTCACTGAAGCTTTCTTT	TRBJ1-1	.	.	TRBV7-9
CASSRGQGRMNTEAFF	TGTGCCAGCTCCCGCGGACAGGGCCGGATGAACACTGAAGCTTTCTTT	TRBJ1-1	TRBD1	.	TRBV18